What follows is one T cell receptor beta chain and its context. Trimming took off 8 bases at V and 4 bases at J, with 14 bases between the two ends. The CDR3 extends over 13 amino acids. Looked up from germline, CDR1 is MNHEY and CDR2 is SVGAGI. This sample is part of a study of blood T cell repertoires in COVID-19. For the study at large: COVID-19 samples collected from the United States, Italy and Spain covered acute and convalescent phases. T cells, B-cell-depleted T cells, or PBMCs provided the cDNA or gDNA that served as material.

As handled by the study authors: How many nucleated cells were present was estimated from reference gene primer amplification. Sequencing was performed with immunoSEQ multiplex PCR; in TCRdb, only in-frame clones are kept and a portion is missing. V and J calls and clone size follow that table, whereas D and trimming were derived from the DNA. The data hold 60,000 to 90,000 clones, with less than 90% observed a single time. V usage is TRBV6-5 and J usage is TRBJ1-2, with D hard to call. The TCR sequence derives from a human donor in a cohort sampled during active COVID-19. Sequenced material: peripheral blood. The CDR3 DNA is TGTGCCAGCTTCGGCGGGGAGACCTATGGCTACACCTTC. This encodes CASFGGETYGYTF.